Below are 6 T cell receptor beta chains sequenced from a single sample in a study of blood T cell repertoires in COVID-19. Sequencing used immunoSEQ multiplex PCR; TCRdb keeps in-frame clones, though not all of them. The repertoire holds around 260,000 clones, with more than 75% as singletons. The sequencing input was peripheral blood. Source of these receptors: a woman aged 40 to 50 who had recovered from COVID-19.

The chain is built from TRBV12-3 or TRBV12-4 and TRBJ1-2, with unresolved D. V shed 6 bases and J shed 2 bases, with 10 bases lying between them. The length of the CDR3 is 13 residues. CDR3 loop: CASSRTPNYGYTF. The CDR3 nucleotides read TGTGCCAGCAGCCGCACACCCAACTATGGCTACACCTTC.

This clone was recorded a few times. This CDR3 is CASSKLQGAEPQHF. Here the CDR3 DNA reads TGTGCCAGCAGCAAACTTCAGGGGGCGGAGCCCCAGCATTTT. V and J are TRBV7-9 and TRBJ1-5; 8 bases are a match to TRBD1. In germline, CDR1 is SEHNR, CDR2 FQNEAQ (reference sequence). The CDR3 extends over 14 amino acids. The ends lost 5 bases at V and 8 bases at J; junction bases unmatched: 8.

The chain recombines TRBV11-2 with TRBJ1-1, with D unclear. The CDR3 loop spans 12 amino acids. CDR1 SGHAT and CDR2 FQNNGV come from the germline V gene. V was clipped by 0 bases and J by 12 bases, with 11 bases between them. CDR3 residues: CASSLEARVTFF. CDR3 DNA: TGTGCCAGCAGCTTAGAGGCGCGGGTGACTTTCTTT. Based on the CDR3 plus reference TRBV11-2 and TRBJ1-1, the full variable domain is EAGVAQSPRYKIIEKRQSVAFWCNPISGHATLYWYQQILGQGPKLLIQFQNNGVVDDSQLPKDRFSAERLKGVDSTLKIQPAKLEDSAVYLCASSLEARVTFFGQGTRLTVV.

The chain uses TRBV7-8 and TRBJ1-1; D unclear. V was shortened by 1 base and J by 5 bases, with 8 bases between the two germline ends. The CDR3 covers 13 residues. Germline assignment: CDR1 SGHVS and CDR2 FQNEAQ. For the CDR3, the DNA is TGTGCCAGCAGCTTAGTCTACGAAACTGAAGCTTTCTTT. It codes for CASSLVYETEAFF.

The rearrangement joins TRBV6-5 to TRBJ1-5, with D perhaps matching TRBD1 (6 bases). Trimming shortened V by 5 bases and J by 3 bases, and 11 bases separated the two germline ends. Germline values: CDR1 MNHEY, CDR2 SVGAGI. The CDR3 runs 14 residues. This CDR3 is CASSTRQANQPQHF. In nucleotides, the CDR3 is TGTGCCAGCAGTACCCGACAGGCCAATCAGCCCCAGCATTTT.

The V call is TRBV25-1, the J call TRBJ1-1, with D maybe TRBD1 (6 bases). Germline V gives CDR1 MGHDK, CDR2 SYGVNS. There are 15 residues in the CDR3. V dropped 5 bases and J dropped 5 bases, with 18 bases sitting between them. The CDR3 nucleotides read TGTGCCAGCAGTTTCCAACAGGGTGGATGGACTGAAGCTTTCTTT. This gives the protein CASSFQQGGWTEAFF. The full variable domain, its missing parts supplied by reference TRBV25-1 and TRBJ1-1, is EADIYQTPRYLVIGTGKKITLECSQTMGHDKMYWYQQDPGMELHLIHYSYGVNSTEKGDLSSESTVSRIRTEHFPLTLESARPSHTSQYLCASSFQQGGWTEAFFGQGTRLTVV.